Described below is a single T cell receptor beta chain sequence and its context. What it binds is not known. As for treatment: 15 to 20 received Ad26.COV2.S at low or high dose, single or two shots; five or six received placebo; per-sample allocation not given. Samples were taken on day 63 after the first vaccine or placebo injection. This person who donated was an adult of 18-55 years in Boston. This sample was taken from a study of Ad26.COV2.S vaccination and SARS-CoV-2 variants. In the study overall: Ad26.COV2.S, an intramuscular injection, was given once or twice 56 days apart. Broader study findings: A substantial breadth of spike-specific CD8+ and CD4+ T cell responses after vaccination has been reported.

Trimming left V 0 bases short and J 6 bases short, with 10 bases between. Looked up from germline, CDR1 is SGDLS and CDR2 is YYNGEE. The CDR3 is 14 residues long. Repertoires were generated with immunoSEQ multiplex PCR, while TCRdb's copy carries only in-frame clones and drops some. The repertoire has about 350,000 clones, 88% of them found once; the top ten carry 6.4%. Sequenced material: peripheral blood, taken in a trial of Ad26.COV2.S vaccine versus placebo. The chain employs TRBV9 and TRBJ2-1; D gene ambiguous. This TCR was sampled from a person between 18 and 60 years old who received the Ad26.COV2.S COVID-19 vaccine or a placebo. The CDR3 loop reads CASSVDGMSNEQFF. The CDR3 DNA reads TGTGCCAGCAGCGTAGACGGAATGAGCAATGAGCAGTTCTTC.